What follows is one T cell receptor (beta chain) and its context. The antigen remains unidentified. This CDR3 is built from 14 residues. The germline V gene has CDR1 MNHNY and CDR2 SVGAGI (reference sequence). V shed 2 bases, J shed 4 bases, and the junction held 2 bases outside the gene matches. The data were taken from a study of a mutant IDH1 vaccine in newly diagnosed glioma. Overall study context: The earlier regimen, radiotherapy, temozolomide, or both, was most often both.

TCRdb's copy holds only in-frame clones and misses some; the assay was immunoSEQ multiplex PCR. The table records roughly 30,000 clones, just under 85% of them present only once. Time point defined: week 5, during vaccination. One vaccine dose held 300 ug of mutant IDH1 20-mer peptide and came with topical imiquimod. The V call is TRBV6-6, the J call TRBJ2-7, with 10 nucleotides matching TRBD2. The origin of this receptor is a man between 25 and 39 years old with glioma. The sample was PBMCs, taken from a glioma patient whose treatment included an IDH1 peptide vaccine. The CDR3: CASSYLAGEYEQYF. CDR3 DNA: TGTGCCAGCAGTTACCTAGCGGGAGAATACGAGCAGTACTTC.